These 9 T cell receptor beta chains were sequenced from one sample in a study of blood T cells in healthy people across ages. Together with a sample-barcoded 5' primer, a J-beta primer mix was included in a second PCR lasting roughly 6 to 12 cycles. Each CDR3 protein is one row after TCRdb ran MiXCR on the 5' RACE reads. The sample shows about a million distinct CDR3 sequences, more than 30% of them seen only once. The sequencing sample was made of blood. The receptors were sampled from a man between 18 and 29 years old in good health.

As concerns this clonotype: Compared with germline, one end of the junction differs, possibly owing to a read error. V usage is TRBV6-2 or TRBV6-3 and J usage is TRBJ1-5; D might be TRBD1 (5 bases). This CDR3 has 14 amino acids. Germline V gives CDR1 MNHEY, CDR2 SVGEGT. The CDR3 sequence: CASSQGGSNQPLHF. The DNA of the CDR3 is TGTGCCAGCAGCCAGGGAGGTAGCAATCAGCCCCTGCATTTT.

Only a few counts were recorded for this clonotype. The chain couples TRBV29-1 to TRBJ2-3; no definite D call. Deletions cut 0 bases from V and 0 bases from J, with 10 bases between. This CDR3 spans 15 amino acids. CDR1 is SQVTM and CDR2 is ANQGSEA in the germline V gene. CDR3 nucleotide sequence: TGCAGCGTTGAAGATCCTGAGACTAGCACAGATACGCAGTATTTT. This sequence encodes CSVEDPETSTDTQYF.

This chain uses TRBV12-3 or TRBV12-4 with TRBJ2-7; tentative D call: TRBD1 (6 bases). The CDR3 runs to 13 residues. V was trimmed by 3 bases and J by 7 bases, leaving 13 bases between them. CDR3 bases: TGTGCCAGCAGTTTCAGGGAAGGGGGTGAGCAGTACTTC. Its protein is CASSFREGGEQYF.

The rearrangement uses TRBV2 and TRBJ1-2; 8 bases agree with TRBD1. Germline-derived CDR1 and CDR2 are SNHLY and FYNNEI. CDR3 length: 14 amino acids. CDR3 coding DNA: TGTGCTACCTCCTCCGGGACAGGTTCAGATGGCTACACCTTC. Protein: CATSSGTGSDGYTF.

The chain combines TRBV6-1 with TRBJ1-5, with a tentative D call TRBD1 (6 bases). This CDR3 is built from 19 residues. V was trimmed by 1 base and J by 6 bases, leaving 25 bases between them. Germline V gives CDR1 MNHNS, CDR2 SASEGT. The CDR3 loop is CASSEERGDAGTRVQPQHF. The CDR3 bases are TGTGCCAGCAGTGAAGAAAGGGGGGACGCGGGGACCAGGGTTCAGCCCCAGCATTTT.

About this clonotype itself: Being one base from a much bigger clone, this may be a read error. J is TRBJ2-3 and V is TRBV5-1; D not certain. Trimming took off 2 bases at V and 6 bases at J, with 13 bases between the two ends. This CDR3 is 14 amino acids long. Germline CDR1 reads SGHRS; CDR2 reads YFSETQ. The CDR3 protein is CASSFLVAGDTQYF. DNA of the CDR3: TGCGCCAGCAGCTTTCTAGTAGCTGGGGATACGCAGTATTTT.

The rearrangement uses TRBV18 and TRBJ1-6; tentatively, D is TRBD1 (6 bases). Trimming removed 6 bases from V and 9 bases from J, with 18 bases in between. This CDR3 is built from 15 residues. The germline CDR1 and CDR2 sequences are KGHSH and LQKENI. CDR3: CASSPDGGESSPLHF. Written as DNA, the CDR3 is TGTGCCAGCTCGCCTGACGGGGGCGAGAGTTCACCCCTCCACTTT.

This clonotype was seen many times. The rearrangement joins TRBV6-2 or TRBV6-3 to TRBJ2-1, with D possibly being TRBD1 (6 bases). Trimming cost V 3 bases and J 6 bases, with 15 bases left between them. The germline V gene encodes CDR1 MNHEY and CDR2 SVGEGT. The CDR3 loop spans 15 amino acids. The CDR3 here is CASSYGTGIGNEQFF. The CDR3 DNA reads as TGTGCCAGCAGTTATGGAACAGGGATTGGCAATGAGCAGTTCTTC.

The rearrangement uses TRBV11-2 and TRBJ1-1, with a weak D call TRBD1 (5 bases). The ends were cut back, 0 bases at V and 3 bases at J, with 14 bases in the middle. CDR1 is SGHAT and CDR2 is FQNNGV in the germline V gene. The CDR3 extends over 16 amino acids. The CDR3 region has the DNA TGTGCCAGCAGCTTAGAGCAGGGAAATAAGGACACTGAAGCTTTCTTT. It yields the protein CASSLEQGNKDTEAFF.